The rows below give T cell receptor beta chains drawn from one sample of a study of blood T cell repertoires in COVID-19. The protocol was immunoSEQ multiplex PCR, while the TCRdb copy is restricted to in-frame clones and leaves out a portion. This sample has 200,000 to 250,000 clones; less than 85% occur once, and the top ten carry approximately 4%. The source material was peripheral blood. The receptor set was obtained from an elderly woman with acute or convalescent COVID-19. CDR3s include the opening cysteine and the closing phenylalanine or tryptophan. A D gene is named only where the DNA matches it firmly. Some rows have no size entry. The others give once, few or many, or a class for an expanded clone.

>-|TRBV28|-|TRBJ1-1
CASRPSLERGAFF
TGTGCCAGCAGACCCTCCTTGGAGCGGGGGGCTTTCTTT
>once|TRBV2|TRBD2|TRBJ2-7
CASRRLAGMGEQYF
TGTGCCAGCAGACGACTAGCGGGTATGGGCGAGCAGTACTTC
>-|TRBV11-3|TRBD1|TRBJ2-7
CASSPALKTDGQGPGWEQYF
TGTGCCAGCAGCCCCGCCCTCAAAACAGATGGACAGGGGCCCGGGTGGGAGCAGTACTTC
>once|TRBV19|-|TRBJ2-3
CASSSGTVRVTDTQYF
TGTGCCAGTAGTAGCGGGACAGTAAGGGTCACAGATACGCAGTATTTT
>-|TRBV6-5|-|TRBJ1-1
CASSYGRTEAFF
TGTGCCAGCAGTTATGGTCGGACTGAAGCTTTCTTT
>once|TRBV5-1|-|TRBJ1-1
CASSLDRVNTEAFF
TGCGCCAGCAGCTTGGACCGGGTTAACACTGAAGCTTTCTTT
>-|TRBV19|-|TRBJ1-5
CASSPQADRFPQHF
TGTGCCAGTAGCCCCCAGGCAGATAGGTTTCCCCAGCATTTT
>-|TRBV7-2|-|TRBJ2-5
CASSQSSTQYF
TGTGCCAGCAGCCAAAGCTCTACCCAGTACTTC
>-|TRBV5-4|-|TRBJ1-3
CASSLDTNSGNTIYF
TGTGCCAGCAGCTTGGACACCAACTCTGGAAACACCATATATTTT
>once|TRBV29-1|TRBD2|TRBJ2-1
CSVKGLAGTSEQFF
TGCAGCGTCAAAGGACTAGCGGGGACCAGTGAGCAGTTCTTC
>-|TRBV2|TRBD2|TRBJ2-1
CASSGTSVSGGDYNEQFF
TGTGCCAGCAGTGGGACATCTGTTAGCGGGGGAGACTACAATGAGCAGTTCTTC
>-|TRBV12-3/TRBV12-4|TRBD1|TRBJ1-1
CASSSTGATEAFF
TGTGCCAGCAGTTCGACAGGGGCCACTGAAGCTTTCTTT
>-|TRBV6-5|TRBD1|TRBJ2-7
CASSPGQGAPYEQYF
TGTGCCAGCTCGCCGGGACAGGGGGCGCCGTACGAGCAGTACTTC
>-|TRBV5-1|TRBD1|TRBJ1-2
CASSEQGLNYGYTF
TGCGCCAGCAGCGAACAGGGGCTTAACTATGGCTACACCTTC
>-|TRBV12-3/TRBV12-4|-|TRBJ1-1
CASTGRQFTEAFF
TGTGCCAGCACCGGCCGACAGTTCACTGAAGCTTTCTTT
>-|TRBV28|-|TRBJ1-4
CASIRVAKGEKLFF
TGTGCCAGCATCCGGGTCGCCAAGGGGGAAAAACTGTTTTTT
>-|TRBV7-9|TRBD1|TRBJ2-7
CASSLGVPGTGGSYEQYF
TGTGCCAGCAGCTTAGGAGTACCCGGGACAGGGGGCTCCTACGAGCAGTACTTC
>-|TRBV5-4|TRBD2|TRBJ2-7
CASSLPGGVMYEQYF
TGTGCCAGCAGCTTGCCCGGGGGGGTCATGTACGAGCAGTACTTC
>few|TRBV28|TRBD1|TRBJ1-1
CASSTRDRNTEAFF
TGTGCCAGCAGTACCAGGGACAGAAACACTGAAGCTTTCTTT
>-|TRBV18|TRBD1|TRBJ1-1
CASSPTRRTGVGTEAFF
TGTGCCAGCTCACCAACCCGCCGGACAGGGGTTGGGACTGAAGCTTTCTTT
>-|TRBV12-3/TRBV12-4|-|TRBJ1-2
CASSEGGGRGYTF
TGTGCCAGCAGTGAGGGCGGGGGCCGAGGCTACACCTTC
>once|TRBV28|-|TRBJ1-1
CANRQALNTEAFF
TGTGCCAACCGACAGGCACTGAACACTGAAGCTTTCTTT